Below are 29 T cell receptor beta chains sequenced from a single sample in a study of T cell repertoires in cytomegalovirus infection. TCRdb used MiXCR to reprocess the reads, holding one entry per CDR3 protein. This table has fewer than 550,000 distinct CDR3 sequences, 15% to 20% appearing once. The material sequenced was CD8+ T cells from PBMCs. The receptors were gathered from a human donor in good health (CMV status not recorded). Some clones in this sample may be carry-over from other donors' samples.

This clonotype has only one observation. This CDR3 is missing its conserved last phenylalanine or tryptophan, likely due to a read error. The rearrangement uses TRBV3-1 and TRBJ2-5, with D perhaps matching TRBD2 (6 bases). Trimming took 0 bases from V and 7 from J, leaving 15 bases between them. The CDR3 totals 15 residues. In germline, CDR1 is LGHDT, CDR2 YNNKEL (reference sequence). The CDR3 is CASSQEAPGEVTQYL. The CDR3 nucleotides are TGTGCCAGCAGCCAAGAAGCCCCGGGAGAAGTGACCCAGTACTTA.

This chain joins TRBV4-2 and TRBJ2-5; possible D gene TRBD1, 5 bases. Trimming shortened V by 2 bases and J by 4 bases, and 14 bases separated the two germline ends. Germline V gene lookup returns CDR1 LGHNA and CDR2 YNFKEQ. This CDR3 has 15 amino acids. DNA for the CDR3: TGTGCCAGCAGCCAACAAACCTTTGGGGCAGAGACCCAGTACTTC. Its protein product is CASSQQTFGAETQYF.

This rearrangement joins TRBV4-1 to TRBJ2-7, with TRBD1 identical over 8 bases. Per germline, CDR1 MGHRA and CDR2 YSYEKL. Unmatched junction bases numbered 7, after V lost 1 base and J lost 2 bases. The CDR3 is 16 amino acids. CDR3 nucleotide sequence: TGCGCCAGCAGCCAAGGGCCGGGACAGGTACCCTACGAGCAGTACTTC. Its protein is CASSQGPGQVPYEQYF.

This clonotype occurred many times. The rearrangement links TRBV6-1 to TRBJ1-5; D may be TRBD1 (5 bases). Per germline, CDR1 MNHNS and CDR2 SASEGT. V was cut by 5 bases and J by 2 bases, with 16 bases left in between. CDR3 length: 16 residues. The CDR3 DNA reads as TGTGCCAGCAGTCAGCTTGGGGCGCGGGGCAATCAGCCCCAGCATTTT. It specifies CASSQLGARGNQPQHF.

There are a few counts of this clonotype. The chain is built from TRBV7-9 and TRBJ1-1, with D perhaps matching TRBD1 (5 bases). CDR1 is SEHNR and CDR2 is FQNEAQ in the germline V gene (reference sequence). With 5 bases removed from V and 5 bases from J, the gap between germline ends came to 18 bases. The CDR3 runs to 15 residues. The CDR3 protein is CASSHPAGQLTEAFF. The CDR3 region has the DNA TGTGCCAGCAGCCACCCGGCGGGGCAGTTAACTGAAGCTTTCTTT.

This clonotype was seen at least ten times. The chain combines TRBV28 with TRBJ1-5; D remains ambiguous. The V gene's germline CDR1 is MDHEN and CDR2 SYDVKM. This CDR3 spans 14 amino acids. With 5 bases removed from V and 6 bases from J, the gap between germline ends came to 14 bases. The CDR3 DNA sequence: TGTGCCAGCAGTCCCACCCCTCGGGGTCAGCCCCAGCATTTT. Amino acid sequence: CASSPTPRGQPQHF.

This clonotype was observed at least ten times. V and J are TRBV7-6 and TRBJ2-3, with D possibly being TRBD2 (7 bases). There are 16 residues in the CDR3. V was trimmed by 5 bases and J by 3 bases, leaving 18 bases between them. Germline CDR1 reads SGHVS; CDR2 reads FNYEAQ. The CDR3 protein is CASSKTRGGGTDTQYF. CDR3 bases: TGTGCCAGCAGCAAAACCAGAGGGGGGGGTACAGATACGCAGTATTTT. The variable domain in full, with the rest retrieved from reference TRBV7-6 and TRBJ2-3, is GAGVSQSPRYKVTKRGQDVALRCDPISGHVSLYWYRQALGQGPEFLTYFNYEAQQDKSGLPNDRFSAERPEGSISTLTIQRTEQRDSAMYRCASSKTRGGGTDTQYFGPGTRLTVL.

This clonotype was recorded at least ten times. DNA for the CDR3: TGTGCCAGCAGCCAACGGGACTTGGGGAATATTCAGCCCCAGCATTTT. This gives the protein CASSQRDLGNIQPQHF. This chain links TRBV7-8 with TRBJ1-5; weak D call: TRBD1 (5 bases). The germline V gene has CDR1 SGHVS and CDR2 FQNEAQ. The CDR3 sequence is 16 residues long. The V and J ends lost 5 bases and 6 bases respectively, with 20 bases between them.

The genes are TRBV5-6 and TRBJ2-3; 7 positions agree with TRBD2. CDR1 and CDR2 (germline): SGHDT, YYEEEE. The J segment lost 5 bases and the V segment lost 0 bases, leaving 9 bases of the junction unmatched. The CDR3 has 16 residues. The CDR3 DNA sequence: TGTGCCAGCAGCTTGGGGACCTCAGCGGGGTTAGATACGCAGTATTTT. It codes for CASSLGTSAGLDTQYF.

This clonotype occurred a few times. The chain carries TRBV6-2 or TRBV6-3 and TRBJ2-1; weak D call: TRBD1 (5 bases). The V and J ends lost 6 bases and 8 bases respectively, with 17 bases between them. The CDR3 extends over 14 amino acids. Looked up from germline, CDR1 is MNHEY and CDR2 is SVGEGT. CDR3 region: CASSPYGQGHEQFF. CDR3 bases: TGTGCCAGCAGCCCCTATGGTCAGGGCCATGAGCAGTTCTTC.

This clonotype was recorded many times. This chain joins TRBV12-3 or TRBV12-4 and TRBJ1-1; perhaps TRBD1 as D (6 bases). The CDR3 runs to 16 residues. Trimming left V 2 bases short and J 0 bases short, with 13 bases between. CDR3 loop: CASSLSGAGVNTEAFF. CDR3 nucleotides: TGTGCCAGCAGTTTAAGCGGGGCAGGGGTGAACACTGAAGCTTTCTTT.

In this sample, this clonotype turned up a few times. This chain links TRBV10-3 with TRBJ1-4; the D gene is possibly TRBD1 (5 bases). The CDR3 totals 15 residues. Germline loops: CDR1 ENHRY, CDR2 SYGVKD. V was cut by 0 bases and J by 8 bases, with 13 bases left in between. The DNA of the CDR3 is TGTGCCATCAGTGAGTCAGCAGGGCTCGGCGAAAAACTGTTTTTT. Residues: CAISESAGLGEKLFF.

This clonotype showed up many times. The CDR3, as DNA: TGTGCCACCCGCCTGGACAGCGCCTACAATGAGCAGTTCTTC. This translates into CATRLDSAYNEQFF. The chain employs TRBV6-1 and TRBJ2-1; a weak D match, TRBD1 (6 bases). The CDR3 is made up of 14 amino acids. From germline, CDR1 is MNHNS and CDR2 SASEGT. V dropped 10 bases and J dropped 2 bases, with 15 bases sitting between them.

The chain carries TRBV5-1 and TRBJ2-7; D not certain. The CDR3 contains 11 residues. From germline, CDR1 is SGHRS and CDR2 YFSETQ. V was clipped by 4 bases and J by 12 bases, with 14 bases between them. The CDR3 DNA is TGCGCCAGCAGCGGGTCGGACGGTCGGTACTTC. Translation gives CASSGSDGRYF.

This clonotype was recorded many times. V is TRBV7-9 and J is TRBJ1-2; no clear D. Germline values: CDR1 SEHNR, CDR2 FQNEAQ (reference sequence). The V gene lost 1 base and the J gene lost 8 bases, with 8 bases spanning the gap. The CDR3 runs to 12 residues. CDR3 protein: CASSLGNVGYTF. The CDR3 coding sequence is TGTGCCAGCAGCTTAGGCAACGTAGGCTACACCTTC.

This clonotype has a count of ten or more. The rearrangement uses TRBV11-2 and TRBJ2-1; weak D call: TRBD2 (6 bases). Germline CDR1 reads SGHAT; CDR2 reads FQNNGV. This CDR3 region has 15 residues. Trimming pared 1 base from V and 7 bases from J, leaving 14 bases between. CDR3 in DNA: TGTGCCAGCAGCTTAGTCGGGAGTCGGGCAAATGAGCAGTTCTTC. It yields the protein CASSLVGSRANEQFF.

Notes on this clonotype: At one of its ends the junction is not consistent with the germline gene, which may arise from a read error. The chain links TRBV7-1 to TRBJ2-7; D tentatively fits TRBD1 or TRBD2 (5 bases each). TRBV7-1 is an open reading frame, and its role is uncertain. This CDR3 is 14 amino acids long. CDR3 coding DNA: TGTGCCAGCAGCAGCTGTGGGACCGGAAACGAGCATTACTTC. It translates to CASSSCGTGNEHYF.

The chain links TRBV6-1 to TRBJ2-7; TRBD2 is a possible D gene (6 bases). V lost 5 bases and J 6 bases, leaving 11 bases between the germline ends. The CDR3 covers 12 residues. The germline V gene has CDR1 MNHNS and CDR2 SASEGT. DNA for the CDR3: TGTGCCAGCAGTCCTGGACTACCCGAGCAGTACTTC. Translating it yields CASSPGLPEQYF.

The chain couples TRBV19 to TRBJ1-1, with TRBD1 matching 8 bases. CDR3 length: 15 residues. Germline lookup yields CDR1 LNHDA and CDR2 SQIVND (reference sequence). After removal of 3 bases from V and 8 bases from J, the junction contained 11 bases not matched to a gene. CDR3 DNA: TGTGCCAGTAGTATTACCGGGACAGGAGTGGTGGAAGCTTTCTTT. As protein: CASSITGTGVVEAFF.

This clonotype has only a few counts. The rearrangement links TRBV7-6 to TRBJ2-1; either TRBD1 or TRBD2 may supply D (5 bases each). With 1 base removed from V and 5 bases from J, the gap between germline ends came to 9 bases. This CDR3 spans 14 amino acids. Germline values: CDR1 SGHVS, CDR2 FNYEAQ. This CDR3 reads CASSLVGANNEQFF. Here the CDR3 DNA reads TGTGCCAGCAGCTTAGTCGGGGCCAACAATGAGCAGTTCTTC.

This clonotype was seen a handful of times. The V gene is TRBV5-1, the J gene TRBJ1-1; no definite D call. This CDR3 has 16 residues. V lost 0 bases and J lost 1, with 13 bases in between. Germline V gene data show CDR1 as SGHRS and CDR2 as YFSETQ. The CDR3 DNA reads as TGCGCCAGCAGCTTGGAAACACCAAAACAGAACACTGAAGCTTTCTTT. Translation: CASSLETPKQNTEAFF.

In its sample, this clonotype was seen many times. V usage is TRBV7-9 and J usage is TRBJ1-1; weak D call: TRBD1 (5 bases). The CDR3 is 16 residues long. Germline V CDR1 and CDR2: SEHNR, FQNEAQ (reference sequence). With 5 bases removed from V and 2 bases from J, the gap between germline ends came to 18 bases. The CDR3 coding sequence is TGTGCCAGCAGCACCCATTACCAGGGATATAACACTGAAGCTTTCTTT. Translation: CASSTHYQGYNTEAFF.

This chain connects TRBV6-2 or TRBV6-3 to TRBJ2-5; D is undetermined. The germline CDR1 and CDR2 sequences are MNHEY and SVGEGT. V lost 7 bases to trimming and J lost 2 bases, with 11 bases between them. The CDR3 runs to 13 residues. The CDR3: CASTMGGQETQYF. CDR3 DNA: TGTGCCAGCACTATGGGCGGACAAGAGACCCAGTACTTC.

V is TRBV27 and J is TRBJ2-2, with D perhaps matching TRBD1 (5 bases). The CDR3 consists of 15 residues. The V gene lost 2 bases and the J gene lost 1 base, with 8 bases spanning the gap. The germline gives CDR1 MNHEY, CDR2 SMNVEV (reference sequence). This CDR3 is CASSLRQLNTGELFF. DNA of the CDR3: TGTGCCAGCAGTTTAAGACAGCTGAACACCGGGGAGCTGTTTTTT.

This clonotype has just a few counts. The chain employs TRBV18 and TRBJ1-6; a weak D match, TRBD1 (5 bases). The CDR3 consists of 17 residues. V was trimmed by 3 bases and J by 0 bases, leaving 12 bases between them. Germline V gene lookup returns CDR1 KGHSH and CDR2 LQKENI. The CDR3 sequence is CASSPDRRGSYNSPLHF. As DNA, the CDR3 is TGTGCCAGCTCACCGGACCGGAGGGGCTCCTATAATTCACCCCTCCACTTT.

The genes are TRBV7-9 and TRBJ2-5; 9 positions agree with TRBD2. This CDR3 has 16 residues. Germline CDR1 is SEHNR and CDR2 is FQNEAQ (reference sequence). Trimming cost V 5 bases and J 2 bases; bases outside gene matches: 9. The CDR3 sequence: CASSELLAGNQETQYF. The CDR3 coding sequence is TGTGCCAGCAGCGAACTCCTAGCGGGGAATCAAGAGACCCAGTACTTC.

The V gene is TRBV5-1, the J gene TRBJ2-1; 10 nucleotides line up with TRBD2. Looked up from germline, CDR1 is SGHRS and CDR2 is YFSETQ. The CDR3 extends over 14 amino acids. V gave up 7 bases and J gave up 7 bases; unmatched junction bases: 8. CDR3 sequence: CASPAGLAVNEQFF. The DNA for the CDR3 is TGCGCCAGCCCCGCCGGACTAGCGGTAAATGAGCAGTTCTTC.

This clonotype was seen a single time. This sequence joins TRBV27 and TRBJ2-7; 11 nucleotides align to TRBD2. V was clipped by 6 bases and J by 0 bases; unmatched bases: 7. CDR3 size: 16 residues. Germline values: CDR1 MNHEY, CDR2 SMNVEV (reference sequence). As DNA, the CDR3 is TGTGCCAGCAGCCAAACTAGCGGGGGCCTCTCCTACGAGCAGTACTTC. Residues: CASSQTSGGLSYEQYF.

The chain has TRBV19 and TRBJ1-6; tentatively, D is TRBD1 (5 bases). There are 14 residues in the CDR3. The germline V gene encodes CDR1 LNHDA and CDR2 SQIVND (reference sequence). V shed 4 bases and J shed 2 bases, with 6 bases lying between them. In DNA form, the CDR3 reads TGTGCCAGTAGTAAACAGGCCTATAATTCACCCCTCCACTTT. Translation gives CASSKQAYNSPLHF.